At least ten counts were recorded for the clone carrying this T cell receptor beta chain. Antigen specificity is unknown. TCRdb independently ran MiXCR on the RACE reads; one entry per CDR3 protein. The sample includes about 54,000 distinct CDR3 sequences, 7.5% to 10% of them seen just once. The data were taken from a study of human T cells and chemical hapten exposure. Study-wide background: Cases of alopecia areata, totalis or universalis occurred in a predominantly female patient group.

Notes on the study in general: DPC sensitization produced no change in TCRs with frequency above 1 in 1000.

The time point is: patch test 2, 6 weeks after DPC sensitization. As for treatment: therapeutic diphenylcyclopropenone sensitization with weekly scalp DPC. The donor pool consisted of alopecia patients aged 18 to 70 years, considered suitable for DPC. This specimen consisted of whole blood, obtained in connection with sensitization to the hapten diphenylcyclopropenone (DPC). This TCR derives from a woman aged 45-65 years with alopecia areata. Some clones in this sample may be carry-over from other donors' samples.

The CDR3 sequence: CASSQDIKDGYTF. The DNA for the CDR3 is TGTGCCAGCAGCCAAGATATTAAGGATGGCTACACCTTC. The chain is built from TRBV14 and TRBJ1-2; unclear D gene. Between the trimmed V and J ends, which lost 0 bases and 6 bases, there was a span of 8 bases. The germline V gene has CDR1 SGHDN and CDR2 FVKESK. The CDR3 consists of 13 residues. The entire variable domain, with the rest obtained from reference TRBV14 and TRBJ1-2, is as follows: EAGVTQFPSHSVIEKGQTVTLRCDPISGHDNLYWYRRVMGKEIKFLLHFVKESKQDESGMPNNRFLAERTGGTYSTLKVQPAELEDSGVYFCASSQDIKDGYTFGSGTRLTVV.